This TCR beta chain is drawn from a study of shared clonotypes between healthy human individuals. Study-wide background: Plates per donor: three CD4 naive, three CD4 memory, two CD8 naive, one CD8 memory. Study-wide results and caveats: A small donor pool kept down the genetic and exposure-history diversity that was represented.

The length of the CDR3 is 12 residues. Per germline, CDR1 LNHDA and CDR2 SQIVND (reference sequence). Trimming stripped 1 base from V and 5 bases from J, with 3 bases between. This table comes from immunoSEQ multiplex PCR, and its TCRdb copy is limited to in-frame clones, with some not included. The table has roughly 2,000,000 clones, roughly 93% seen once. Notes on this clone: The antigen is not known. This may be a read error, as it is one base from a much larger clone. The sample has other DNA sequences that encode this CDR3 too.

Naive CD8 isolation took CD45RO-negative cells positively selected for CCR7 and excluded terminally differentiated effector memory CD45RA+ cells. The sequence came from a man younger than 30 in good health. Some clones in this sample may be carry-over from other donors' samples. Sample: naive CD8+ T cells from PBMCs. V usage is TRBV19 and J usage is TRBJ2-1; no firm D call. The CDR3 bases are TGTGCCAGTAGTATAGGCGACAATGAGCAGTTCTTC. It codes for CASSIGDNEQFF.